Listed below are T cell receptor beta chains from one sample, sequenced in a study of response to subunit inactivated influenza vaccine. One entry per CDR3 protein results from TCRdb running MiXCR on the RT-PCR reads. The sample shows hundreds of thousands of distinct CDR3 sequences, about 14% of them seen only once. Here the sequenced sample was PBMCs from blood, taken about 14 days before vaccination. The receptors here all came from a man aged 50-59 years who received an inactivated influenza vaccine. Each CDR3 is given with its conserved first and last residue. Each record gives: D gene, V gene, clone size, J gene, CDR3 protein, CDR3 DNA. A D gene is named only where the DNA matches it firmly. The size of a clone is reported for some rows only, either as once, few or many, or as a class for expanded clones.

TRBD2	TRBV6-2/TRBV6-3	NA	TRBJ2-1	CASSYPSGGRAVSNEQFF	TGTGCCAGCAGTTACCCCTCTGGCGGGAGGGCCGTTTCCAATGAGCAGTTCTTC
NA	TRBV24-1	NA	TRBJ2-2	CATSARSNTGELFF	TGTGCCACCAGTGCCCGTTCGAACACCGGGGAGCTGTTTTTT
TRBD2	TRBV7-2	few	TRBJ2-3	CASSLGLAGGLDTQYF	TGTGCCAGCAGCTTAGGACTAGCGGGGGGGCTAGATACGCAGTATTTT
NA	TRBV25-1	many	TRBJ2-5	CASSTQRGTSPQETQYF	TGTGCCAGCAGTACCCAGAGAGGGACAAGCCCCCAAGAGACCCAGTACTTC
NA	TRBV4-1	many	TRBJ1-1	CASSQAWQGNTEAFF	TGCGCCAGCAGCCAAGCTTGGCAGGGAAACACTGAAGCTTTCTTT
NA	TRBV7-2	many	TRBJ2-5	CASKRGGDQETQYF	TGTGCCAGCAAAAGAGGGGGGGACCAAGAGACCCAGTACTTC
NA	TRBV5-6	NA	TRBJ1-1	CASSPRGVNTEAFF	TGTGCCAGCAGTCCCAGGGGCGTTAACACTGAAGCTTTCTTT
NA	TRBV4-1	NA	TRBJ1-4	CASSQGRAGDEKLFF	TGCGCCAGCAGCCAGGGCAGGGCAGGGGACGAAAAACTGTTTTTT
TRBD2	TRBV3-1	NA	TRBJ2-7	CASSHLGRTSGYEQYF	TGTGCCAGCAGCCACCTAGGAAGGACTAGCGGCTACGAGCAGTACTTC
NA	TRBV2	many	TRBJ1-5	CASSEDIVNQPQHF	TGTGCCAGCAGTGAAGATATAGTAAATCAGCCCCAGCATTTT
NA	TRBV12-3/TRBV12-4	NA	TRBJ2-7	CASSLVERPYEQYF	TGTGCCAGCAGTTTAGTTGAAAGGCCATACGAGCAGTACTTC
NA	TRBV12-3/TRBV12-4	many	TRBJ1-1	CASSFGGNTEAFF	TGTGCCAGCAGTTTCGGAGGGAACACTGAAGCTTTCTTT
TRBD2	TRBV12-3/TRBV12-4	few	TRBJ2-5	CASSSSGGQETQYF	TGTGCCAGCAGTTCTAGCGGGGGTCAAGAGACCCAGTACTTC
TRBD1	TRBV4-2	NA	TRBJ1-2	CASSQAQDRAGYTF	TGTGCCAGCAGCCAAGCTCAGGACAGGGCTGGCTACACCTTC
TRBD1	TRBV24-1	NA	TRBJ2-1	CATSDAGTGVVNEQFF	TGTGCCACCAGTGATGCCGGGACAGGGGTCGTGAATGAGCAGTTCTTC
NA	TRBV18	NA	TRBJ2-6	CASSLLQGTGANVLTF	TGTGCCAGCTCCCTTCTACAGGGAACTGGGGCCAACGTCCTGACTTTC
NA	TRBV5-1	few	TRBJ1-1	CASSTGPRQKGTEAFF	TGCGCCAGCAGCACCGGGCCCCGCCAAAAAGGTACTGAAGCTTTCTTT
NA	TRBV27	few	TRBJ1-5	CASSLVGPELGQPQHF	TGTGCCAGCAGTTTAGTTGGGCCCGAACTGGGTCAGCCCCAGCATTTT
NA	TRBV7-9	NA	TRBJ1-1	CASSPSVWTARPEAFF	TGTGCCAGCAGCCCCTCGGTTTGGACAGCTAGACCTGAAGCTTTCTTT
NA	TRBV7-2	many	TRBJ1-1	CASSLLNTGWAGTEAFF	TGTGCCAGCAGCTTATTAAACACGGGATGGGCGGGGACTGAAGCTTTCTTT
NA	TRBV28	many	TRBJ2-3	CASSLPSFAGTDTQYF	TGTGCCAGCAGTTTACCGAGTTTTGCGGGCACAGATACGCAGTATTTT
NA	TRBV15	few	TRBJ1-6	CATSRDPGRATYNSPLHF	TGTGCCACCAGCAGAGATCCAGGCAGGGCAACCTATAATTCACCCCTCCACTTT
NA	TRBV6-2/TRBV6-3	few	TRBJ2-3	CASSYRQADTQYF	TGTGCCAGCAGTTACCGACAGGCGGATACGCAGTATTTT
NA	TRBV19	NA	TRBJ1-2	CASRGLTGNYGYTF	TGTGCCAGCCGGGGGCTTACAGGGAACTATGGCTACACCTTC
TRBD2	TRBV24-1	many	TRBJ2-3	CATSDSGTSGTDTQYF	TGTGCCACCAGTGATTCCGGGACTAGCGGCACAGATACGCAGTATTTT
NA	TRBV2	NA	TRBJ2-3	CASTQGSTDTQYF	TGTGCCAGCACCCAGGGTAGCACAGATACGCAGTATTTT
TRBD2	TRBV4-2	few	TRBJ2-1	CASSQAITSVEQFF	TGTGCCAGCAGCCAGGCTATTACTAGCGTAGAGCAGTTCTTC
NA	TRBV12-3/TRBV12-4	NA	TRBJ2-7	CASSFWDNSYEQYF	TGTGCCAGCAGTTTCTGGGACAACTCCTACGAGCAGTACTTC
NA	TRBV6-5	NA	TRBJ1-2	CASSYSYFSNYGYTF	TGTGCCAGCAGTTACTCGTACTTTTCGAACTATGGCTACACCTTC
NA	TRBV21-1	NA	TRBJ1-5	CASRKNRDRVDRNQPQHF	TGTGCCAGCAGGAAAAACCGTGACAGGGTTGATCGCAATCAGCCCCAGCATTTT
TRBD2	TRBV3-1	NA	TRBJ2-7	CASSPNSGPGEQYF	TGTGCCAGCAGTCCCAATAGCGGGCCTGGGGAGCAGTACTTC
TRBD2	TRBV7-2	few	TRBJ2-5	CASSLKRGGFETQYF	TGTGCCAGCAGCTTAAAGCGGGGGGGCTTTGAGACCCAGTACTTC
TRBD1	TRBV29-1	few	TRBJ2-7	CSARTGTGFREQYF	TGCAGCGCCCGAACCGGGACAGGGTTTCGGGAGCAGTACTTC
NA	TRBV25-1	few	TRBJ1-1	CASSGLMPNTEAFF	TGTGCCAGCAGTGGGTTGATGCCGAACACTGAAGCTTTCTTT
TRBD2	TRBV5-5	NA	TRBJ2-3	CASNLAGAFTSTDTQYF	TGTGCCAGCAACCTAGCGGGGGCTTTCACTAGCACAGATACGCAGTATTTT
NA	TRBV3-1	once	TRBJ2-1	CASSQRQNNEQFF	TGTGCCAGCAGCCAACGACAGAACAATGAGCAGTTCTTC
NA	TRBV30	few	TRBJ1-6	CAWHGDGDYNSPLHF	TGTGCCTGGCACGGCGATGGTGACTATAATTCACCCCTCCACTTT
NA	TRBV20-1	few	TRBJ2-1	CSASIPPAYNEQFF	TGCAGTGCTAGCATCCCCCCCGCCTACAATGAGCAGTTCTTC
TRBD1	TRBV18	NA	TRBJ2-5	CASSPRQGAGGETQYF	TGTGCCAGCTCACCCCGACAGGGGGCCGGGGGAGAGACCCAGTACTTC
NA	TRBV12-3/TRBV12-4	many	TRBJ2-3	CASSPQPLGTQYF	TGTGCCAGCAGTCCGCAACCGTTAGGCACGCAGTATTTT
TRBD1	TRBV28	few	TRBJ2-5	CASSINRGWETQYF	TGTGCCAGCAGTATCAACAGGGGTTGGGAGACCCAGTACTTC
NA	TRBV5-1	many	TRBJ1-4	CASSLGGIDEKLFF	TGCGCCAGCAGCTTGGGGGGGATCGATGAAAAACTGTTTTTT
NA	TRBV5-1	NA	TRBJ2-1	CASRAGEAEQFF	TGCGCCAGCAGAGCAGGGGAGGCTGAGCAGTTCTTC
TRBD2	TRBV4-3	NA	TRBJ2-7	CASSQARGGEQYF	TGCGCCAGCAGCCAAGCCCGGGGAGGGGAGCAGTACTTC
NA	TRBV19	NA	TRBJ1-4	CASSMSQGIQKLFF	TGTGCCAGTAGTATGTCTCAGGGGATACAAAAACTGTTTTTT
NA	TRBV5-1	NA	TRBJ1-3	CASSLPENTIYF	TGCGCCAGCAGCTTGCCAGAAAACACCATATATTTT
NA	TRBV10-3	NA	TRBJ2-3	CAISERSSDTQYF	TGTGCCATCAGTGAGCGCAGTTCAGATACGCAGTATTTT
TRBD1	TRBV20-1	NA	TRBJ1-2	CSADGQGISGDYGYTF	TGCAGTGCCGACGGACAGGGGATTTCAGGAGACTATGGCTACACCTTC
NA	TRBV6-6	NA	TRBJ2-4	CASISPGRIQYF	TGTGCCAGCATCTCCCCGGGGCGGATTCAGTACTTC
NA	TRBV13	few	TRBJ2-6	CASSLLQGGWANVLTF	TGTGCCAGCAGCTTGCTACAGGGTGGCTGGGCCAACGTCCTGACTTTC
NA	TRBV5-6	few	TRBJ1-1	CASSFDWNTEAFF	TGTGCCAGCAGCTTTGACTGGAACACTGAAGCTTTCTTT
TRBD2	TRBV4-1	NA	TRBJ2-3	CASSQAGGADTQYF	TGCGCCAGCAGCCAAGCGGGGGGGGCAGATACGCAGTATTTT
TRBD2	TRBV12-3/TRBV12-4	few	TRBJ2-1	CASSSPSSRGNEQFF	TGTGCCAGCAGTTCCCCTAGCTCGCGGGGGAATGAGCAGTTCTTC
NA	TRBV9	NA	TRBJ2-2	CASSVDGSEGGELFF	TGTGCCAGCAGCGTAGACGGGTCAGAGGGCGGGGAGCTGTTTTTT
NA	TRBV7-3	NA	TRBJ1-1	CASSPTGPEMAFF	TGTGCCAGCAGTCCCACAGGGCCAGAAATGGCTTTCTTT